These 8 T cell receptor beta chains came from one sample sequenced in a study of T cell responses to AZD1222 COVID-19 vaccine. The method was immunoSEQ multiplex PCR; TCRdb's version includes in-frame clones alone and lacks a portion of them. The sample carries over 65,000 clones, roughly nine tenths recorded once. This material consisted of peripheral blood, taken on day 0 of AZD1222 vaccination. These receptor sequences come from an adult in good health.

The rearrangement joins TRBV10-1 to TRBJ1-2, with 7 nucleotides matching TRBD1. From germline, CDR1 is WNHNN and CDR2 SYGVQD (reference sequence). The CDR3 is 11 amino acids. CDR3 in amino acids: CAEGDRMGYTF. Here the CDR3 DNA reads TGCGCGGAGGGGGACAGAATGGGCTACACCTTC.

The CDR3 DNA reads TGTGCCAGTAGTATAACCGGGACGGGAGAGACCCAGTACTTC. Residues: CASSITGTGETQYF. The J gene is TRBJ2-5, the V gene TRBV19, with D possibly called TRBD1 or TRBD2 (5 bases each). CDR1 is LNHDA, CDR2 SQIVND, per germline (reference sequence). This CDR3 contains 14 residues. V was trimmed by 2 bases and J by 4 bases, leaving 11 bases between them.

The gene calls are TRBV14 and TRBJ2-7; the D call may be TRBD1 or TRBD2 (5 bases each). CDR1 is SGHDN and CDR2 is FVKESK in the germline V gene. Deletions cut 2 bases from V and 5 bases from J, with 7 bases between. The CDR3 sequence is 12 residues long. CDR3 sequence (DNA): TGTGCCAGCAGCCAAATGGGGGACGAGCAGTACTTC. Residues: CASSQMGDEQYF.

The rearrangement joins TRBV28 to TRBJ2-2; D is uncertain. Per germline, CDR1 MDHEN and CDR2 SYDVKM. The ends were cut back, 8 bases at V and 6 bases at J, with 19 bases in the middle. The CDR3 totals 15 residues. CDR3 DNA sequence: TGTGCCAGCCTCCTGCGCGGCCCCTCGTCCGGGGAGCTGTTTTTT. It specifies CASLLRGPSSGELFF.

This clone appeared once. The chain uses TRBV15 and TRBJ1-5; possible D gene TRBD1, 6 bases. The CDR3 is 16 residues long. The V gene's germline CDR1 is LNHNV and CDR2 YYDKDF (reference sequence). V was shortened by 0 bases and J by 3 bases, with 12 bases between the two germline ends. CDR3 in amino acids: CATSREWGAFNQPQHF. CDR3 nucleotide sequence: TGTGCCACCAGCAGAGAATGGGGGGCCTTCAATCAGCCCCAGCATTTT.

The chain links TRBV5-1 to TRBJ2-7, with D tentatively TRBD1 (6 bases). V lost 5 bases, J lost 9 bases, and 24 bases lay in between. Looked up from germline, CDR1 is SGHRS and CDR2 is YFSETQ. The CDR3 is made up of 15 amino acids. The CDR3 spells CASRRDTTQRAAQYF. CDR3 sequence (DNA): TGCGCCAGCAGACGGGACACCACGCAAAGGGCTGCGCAGTACTTC.

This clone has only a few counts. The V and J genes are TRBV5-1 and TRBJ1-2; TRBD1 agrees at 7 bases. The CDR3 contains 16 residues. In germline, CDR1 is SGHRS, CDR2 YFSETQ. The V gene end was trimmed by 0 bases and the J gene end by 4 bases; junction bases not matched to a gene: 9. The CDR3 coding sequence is TGCGCCAGCAGCTTGGAAGTTCAGGGGGAAGCCTATGGCTACACCTTC. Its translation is CASSLEVQGEAYGYTF.

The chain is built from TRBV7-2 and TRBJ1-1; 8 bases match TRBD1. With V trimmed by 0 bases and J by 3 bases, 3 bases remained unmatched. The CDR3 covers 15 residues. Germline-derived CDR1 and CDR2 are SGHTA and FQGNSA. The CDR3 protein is CASSLAQGADTEAFF. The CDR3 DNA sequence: TGTGCCAGCAGCTTAGCCCAGGGGGCGGACACTGAAGCTTTCTTT.